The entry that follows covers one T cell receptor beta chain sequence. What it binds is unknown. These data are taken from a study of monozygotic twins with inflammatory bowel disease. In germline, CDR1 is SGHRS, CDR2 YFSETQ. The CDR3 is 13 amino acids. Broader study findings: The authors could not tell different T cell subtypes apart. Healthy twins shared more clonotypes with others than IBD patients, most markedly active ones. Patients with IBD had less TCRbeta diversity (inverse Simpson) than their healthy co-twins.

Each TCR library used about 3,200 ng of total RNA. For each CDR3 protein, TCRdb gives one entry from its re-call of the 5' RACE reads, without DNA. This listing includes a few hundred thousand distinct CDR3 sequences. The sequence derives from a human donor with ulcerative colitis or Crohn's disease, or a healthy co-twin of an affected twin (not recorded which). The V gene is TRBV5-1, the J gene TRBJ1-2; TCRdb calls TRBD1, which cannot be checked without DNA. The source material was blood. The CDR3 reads CASSLSGTEGYTF.